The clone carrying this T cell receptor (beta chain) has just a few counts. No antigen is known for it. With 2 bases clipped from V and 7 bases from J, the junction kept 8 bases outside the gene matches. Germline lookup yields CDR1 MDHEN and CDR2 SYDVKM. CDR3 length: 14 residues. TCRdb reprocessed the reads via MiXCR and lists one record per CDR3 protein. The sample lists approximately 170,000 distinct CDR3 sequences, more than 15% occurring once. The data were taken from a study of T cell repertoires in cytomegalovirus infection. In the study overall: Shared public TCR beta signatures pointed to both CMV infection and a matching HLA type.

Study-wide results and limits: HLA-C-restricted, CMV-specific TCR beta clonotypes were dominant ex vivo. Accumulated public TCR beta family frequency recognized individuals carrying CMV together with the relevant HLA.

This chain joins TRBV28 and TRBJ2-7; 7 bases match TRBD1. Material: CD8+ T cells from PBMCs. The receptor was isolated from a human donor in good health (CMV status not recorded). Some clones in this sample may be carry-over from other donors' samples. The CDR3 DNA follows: TGTGCCAGCAGTTTAGTAAGGGGGCTGATTGAGCAGTACTTC. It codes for CASSLVRGLIEQYF.